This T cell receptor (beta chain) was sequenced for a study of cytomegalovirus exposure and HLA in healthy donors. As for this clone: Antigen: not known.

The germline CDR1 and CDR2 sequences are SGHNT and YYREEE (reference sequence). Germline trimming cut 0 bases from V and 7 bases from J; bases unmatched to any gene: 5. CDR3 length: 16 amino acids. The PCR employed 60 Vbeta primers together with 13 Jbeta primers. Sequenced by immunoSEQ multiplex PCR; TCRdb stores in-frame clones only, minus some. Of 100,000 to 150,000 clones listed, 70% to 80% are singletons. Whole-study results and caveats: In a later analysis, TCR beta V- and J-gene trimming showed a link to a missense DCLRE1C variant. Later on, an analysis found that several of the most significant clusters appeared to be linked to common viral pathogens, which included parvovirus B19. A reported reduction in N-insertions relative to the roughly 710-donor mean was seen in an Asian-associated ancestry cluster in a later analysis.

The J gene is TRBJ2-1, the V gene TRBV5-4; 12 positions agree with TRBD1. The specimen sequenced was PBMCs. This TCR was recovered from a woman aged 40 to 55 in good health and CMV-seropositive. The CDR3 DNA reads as TGTGCCAGCAGCTTGGGGGGACAGGGGGCTTCAAATGAGCAGTTCTTC. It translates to CASSLGGQGASNEQFF.